The rows below give T cell receptor beta chains drawn from one sample of a study of T cells in Graves' hyperthyroidism and ophthalmopathy. TCRdb processed the multiplex PCR reads anew with MiXCR; each CDR3 protein has one entry. The sample shows about 500,000 distinct CDR3 sequences, around 14% of them seen only once. Sequencing was carried out using blood. All receptors come from a woman between 18 and 29 years old with Graves' hyperthyroidism. Each CDR3 is given with its conserved first and last residue. Each record gives: V gene, J gene, CDR3 protein.

v_gene: TRBV5-6; j_gene: TRBJ2-3; CDR3aa: CASSPGGLAGRYTQYF
v_gene: TRBV5-1; j_gene: TRBJ2-2; CDR3aa: CASARGEVTGELFF
v_gene: TRBV30; j_gene: TRBJ2-7; CDR3aa: CASLLAGDYEQYF
v_gene: TRBV10-2; j_gene: TRBJ2-7; CDR3aa: CASGGLAGAANEQYF
v_gene: TRBV7-9; j_gene: TRBJ1-1; CDR3aa: CASSTTDRGSVGDTEAFF
v_gene: TRBV6-5; j_gene: TRBJ1-2; CDR3aa: CASSYLWGSYGYTF
v_gene: TRBV6-5; j_gene: TRBJ2-4; CDR3aa: CASSSGQLPNIQYF
v_gene: TRBV30; j_gene: TRBJ2-1; CDR3aa: CAWRTSGSNEQFF
v_gene: TRBV11-2; j_gene: TRBJ2-3; CDR3aa: CASSLVRRTGGADTQYF
v_gene: TRBV4-2; j_gene: TRBJ1-1; CDR3aa: CASSHWNTVDTEAFF
v_gene: TRBV28; j_gene: TRBJ2-2; CDR3aa: CASSFRTGTAGTGELFF
v_gene: TRBV29-1; j_gene: TRBJ2-1; CDR3aa: CSVEDLDFRGYNEQFF
v_gene: TRBV5-4; j_gene: TRBJ2-3; CDR3aa: CASSLDSYTNTQYF
v_gene: TRBV6-5; j_gene: TRBJ1-4; CDR3aa: CASSYQGGRNEKLFF
v_gene: TRBV7-3; j_gene: TRBJ2-2; CDR3aa: CASSRSGSGELFF
v_gene: TRBV7-3; j_gene: TRBJ2-2; CDR3aa: CASSLLAGGPGGELFF
v_gene: TRBV7-8; j_gene: TRBJ1-3; CDR3aa: CASSSQGSYSGNTIYF
v_gene: TRBV7-9; j_gene: TRBJ2-7; CDR3aa: CASSLSYRGSYEQYF
v_gene: TRBV25-1; j_gene: TRBJ2-1; CDR3aa: CASSDPHRDYSEQFF
v_gene: TRBV3-1; j_gene: TRBJ1-1; CDR3aa: CASSKGASRTEAFF
v_gene: TRBV3-1; j_gene: TRBJ2-5; CDR3aa: CASSQDLGLGGETQYF
v_gene: TRBV30; j_gene: TRBJ1-5; CDR3aa: CAWSVGTGNQPQHF
v_gene: TRBV5-1; j_gene: TRBJ2-1; CDR3aa: CASSYARRDEQFF
v_gene: TRBV27; j_gene: TRBJ1-1; CDR3aa: CASSATGHTEAFF
v_gene: TRBV11-2; j_gene: TRBJ2-1; CDR3aa: CASSSLGGGNYEQFF
v_gene: TRBV25-1; j_gene: TRBJ2-7; CDR3aa: CASTDSTPLEQYF
v_gene: TRBV12-3/TRBV12-4; j_gene: TRBJ1-4; CDR3aa: CASSLRTSPLGWNEKLFF
v_gene: TRBV7-9; j_gene: TRBJ2-1; CDR3aa: CASSLNLRTSGRRYNEQFF